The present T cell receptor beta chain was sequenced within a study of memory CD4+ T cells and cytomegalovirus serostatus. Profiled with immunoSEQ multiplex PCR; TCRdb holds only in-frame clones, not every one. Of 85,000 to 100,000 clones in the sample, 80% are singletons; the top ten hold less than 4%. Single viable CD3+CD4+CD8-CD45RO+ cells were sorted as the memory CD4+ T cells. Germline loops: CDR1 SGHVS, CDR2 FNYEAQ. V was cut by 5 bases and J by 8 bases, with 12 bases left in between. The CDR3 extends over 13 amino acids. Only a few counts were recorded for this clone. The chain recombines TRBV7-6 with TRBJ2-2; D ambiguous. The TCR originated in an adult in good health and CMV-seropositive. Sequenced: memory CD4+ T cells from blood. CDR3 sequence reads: CASSPQNGGELFF. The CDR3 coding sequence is TGTGCCAGCAGCCCGCAGAACGGGGGGGAGCTGTTTTTT. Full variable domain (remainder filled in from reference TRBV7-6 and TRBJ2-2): GAGVSQSPRYKVTKRGQDVALRCDPISGHVSLYWYRQALGQGPEFLTYFNYEAQQDKSGLPNDRFSAERPEGSISTLTIQRTEQRDSAMYRCASSPQNGGELFFGEGSRLTVL.